Shown below are 18 T cell receptor beta chains from a single sample sequenced in a study of response to subunit inactivated influenza vaccine. TCRdb re-analysed the RT-PCR reads in MiXCR, keeping a single row per CDR3 protein. This table has about 160,000 distinct CDR3 sequences, about 10% appearing once. This specimen consisted of CD8+ T cells sorted from PBMCs, obtained about 24 months after vaccination. These receptors came from a man aged 50-75 years who received an inactivated influenza vaccine.

This clonotype was detected only a few times. The gene calls are TRBV12-3 or TRBV12-4 and TRBJ1-1; no firm D call. The V end lost 8 bases, the J end lost 0 bases, and 7 bases lay between the germline ends. The CDR3 is 12 residues long. The CDR3 DNA sequence: TGTGCCAGCCTGGTTATGAACACTGAAGCTTTCTTT. Translating it yields CASLVMNTEAFF.

The chain employs TRBV14 and TRBJ2-7, with D perhaps assigned TRBD1 or TRBD2 (6 bases each). The CDR3 consists of 19 residues. The germline V gene has CDR1 SGHDN and CDR2 FVKESK. Trimming removed 0 bases at V and 1 base at J, with 22 bases between. CDR3 DNA sequence: TGTGCCAGCAGCCAAGATGTCCTCCGGGGGACAAGGCCGTCCTACGAGCAGTACTTC. Translation gives CASSQDVLRGTRPSYEQYF.

This clonotype was observed at least ten times. The genes are TRBV20-1 and TRBJ2-3; TRBD2 aligns across 7 bases. V shed 0 bases, J shed 7 bases, and the junction held 13 bases outside the gene matches. CDR3 length: 16 amino acids. Per germline, CDR1 DFQATT and CDR2 SNEGSKA (reference sequence). CDR3 in DNA: TGCAGTGCTAGAGATCTCCGTGGGAGGGCCGGTTATACGCAGTATTTT. This sequence encodes CSARDLRGRAGYTQYF.

This clonotype has ten or more counts. The rearrangement links TRBV20-1 to TRBJ2-5; D is uncertain. Trimming shortened V by 3 bases and J by 5 bases, and 13 bases separated the two germline ends. Germline V gene data show CDR1 as DFQATT and CDR2 as SNEGSKA (reference sequence). The CDR3 is made up of 13 amino acids. The CDR3 loop is CSARAPLWETQYF. CDR3 sequence (DNA): TGCAGTGCTAGGGCCCCTTTGTGGGAGACCCAGTACTTC.

There are many counts of this clonotype. V and J are TRBV12-3 or TRBV12-4 and TRBJ1-5; D may be TRBD1 (5 bases). The V and J ends lost 1 base and 5 bases respectively, with 6 bases between them. This CDR3 is built from 13 residues. CDR3 sequence reads: CASSLGGDQPQHF. The CDR3 bases are TGTGCCAGCAGTTTAGGGGGGGATCAGCCCCAGCATTTT.

J is TRBJ2-7 and V is TRBV27; 7 bases are shared with TRBD1. Germline V lookup: CDR1 MNHEY, CDR2 SMNVEV (reference sequence). Trimming removed 4 bases from V and 1 base from J; junction bases left unmatched: 4. The CDR3 consists of 14 residues. The CDR3 protein is CASSSWDSSYEQYF. The CDR3 region has the DNA TGTGCCAGCAGTTCCTGGGACAGTTCCTACGAGCAGTACTTC.

J is TRBJ2-3 and V is TRBV5-5, with D possibly being TRBD2 (6 bases). In germline, CDR1 is SGHKS, CDR2 YYEKEE (reference sequence). The CDR3 runs 15 residues. V was pared by 5 bases and J by 2 bases, with 15 bases between. CDR3 DNA sequence: TGTGCCAGCAGGCCGGGACTCGCCTTCACAGATACGCAGTATTTT. Its protein is CASRPGLAFTDTQYF.

This clonotype appeared a few times. This chain connects TRBV29-1 to TRBJ2-7; D is possibly TRBD2 (6 bases). The CDR3 is 13 amino acids. V lost 5 bases and J 2 bases, leaving 13 bases between the germline ends. The V gene's germline CDR1 is SQVTM and CDR2 ANQGSEA. CDR3 sequence reads: CSVISGEAYEQYF. As DNA, the CDR3 is TGCAGCGTTATTAGCGGAGAGGCCTACGAGCAGTACTTC.

This clonotype occurred a few times. This chain joins TRBV28 and TRBJ2-5; D gene unclear. CDR1 is MDHEN and CDR2 is SYDVKM in the germline V gene. CDR3 length: 12 amino acids. The V gene lost 6 bases and the J gene lost 5 bases, with 10 bases spanning the gap. The CDR3 sequence: CASSPESETQYF. CDR3 DNA: TGTGCCAGCAGCCCCGAAAGCGAGACCCAGTACTTC.

The chain links TRBV28 to TRBJ2-1; 7 positions agree with TRBD2. Trimming took 6 bases from V and 0 from J; bases not matched to a gene: 5. The CDR3 contains 15 residues. CDR1 is MDHEN and CDR2 is SYDVKM in the germline V gene. The CDR3 DNA is TGTGCCAGCAGCCTAGCGGACGGCTCCTACAATGAGCAGTTCTTC. It encodes CASSLADGSYNEQFF.

J is TRBJ2-3 and V is TRBV20-1; TRBD1 aligns across 11 bases. From germline, CDR1 is DFQATT and CDR2 SNEGSKA (reference sequence). V shed 0 bases, J shed 1 base, and the junction held 6 bases outside the gene matches. This CDR3 comprises 17 residues. Here the CDR3 DNA reads TGCAGTGCTAGAGATACCGGACAGGGGGCCGGCACAGATACGCAGTATTTT. As protein: CSARDTGQGAGTDTQYF.

This clonotype was observed a handful of times. The chain uses TRBV28 and TRBJ2-2; D not resolved. Germline V gives CDR1 MDHEN, CDR2 SYDVKM. This CDR3 comprises 15 residues. Trimming took off 2 bases at V and 6 bases at J, with 13 bases between the two ends. The CDR3 region has the DNA TGTGCCAGCAGTTTAGGTCAGCCTCTTGCCGGGGAGCTGTTTTTT. The encoded protein is CASSLGQPLAGELFF.

V usage is TRBV10-2 and J usage is TRBJ2-1; the match to TRBD1 covers 12 bases. This CDR3 has 22 amino acids. Unmatched junction bases numbered 19, after V lost 1 base and J lost 3 bases. From germline, CDR1 is WSHSY and CDR2 SAAADI. The CDR3 region is CASSELGPRDRGPGGYYNEQFF. Here the CDR3 DNA reads TGCGCCAGCAGTGAGTTGGGGCCGCGGGACAGGGGGCCCGGCGGGTACTACAATGAGCAGTTCTTC.

This clonotype was observed a few times. The V gene is TRBV5-6, the J gene TRBJ1-5; D not certain. The V end was cut by 2 bases, the J end by 6 bases, with 15 bases between. The germline CDR1 and CDR2 sequences are SGHDT and YYEEEE. The CDR3 has 15 amino acids. In DNA form, the CDR3 reads TGTGCCAGCAGCTTTTGGCCCATCACGGGTCAGCCCCAGCATTTT. It codes for CASSFWPITGQPQHF.

This chain links TRBV19 with TRBJ2-2; 7 positions agree with TRBD2. Germline V gene sequence: CDR1 LNHDA, CDR2 SQIVND (reference sequence). CDR3 size: 14 residues. V trimming: 4 bases; J trimming: 5 bases; junction bases outside the gene matches: 4. CDR3 in DNA: TGTGCCAGTAGTACGTCGGGACTAACCGGGGAGCTGTTTTTT. It codes for CASSTSGLTGELFF.

This clonotype was seen a handful of times. The rearrangement joins TRBV5-1 to TRBJ1-2; the match to TRBD1 covers 12 bases. This CDR3 is built from 14 residues. The V gene's germline CDR1 is SGHRS and CDR2 YFSETQ. J gave up 6 bases and V 2 bases, and 2 bases lay outside the gene matches. The CDR3 protein is CASSFGTGGDGYTF. DNA of the CDR3: TGCGCCAGCAGCTTCGGGACAGGGGGCGATGGCTACACCTTC.

The chain carries TRBV12-3 or TRBV12-4 and TRBJ2-3; D is unclear. The CDR3 length is 13 residues. V was pared by 5 bases and J by 2 bases, with 8 bases between. CDR3 bases: TGTGCCAGCAGTCCCTCCGCCACAGATACGCAGTATTTT. Its protein product is CASSPSATDTQYF.

This clonotype occurred a few times. This chain uses TRBV29-1 with TRBJ2-7, with a possible D match to TRBD2 (5 bases). The V gene's germline CDR1 is SQVTM and CDR2 ANQGSEA. The CDR3 extends over 13 amino acids. The V and J ends lost 4 bases and 4 bases respectively, with 14 bases between them. The CDR3 spells CSVVTGMSYEQYF. The CDR3 DNA is TGCAGCGTTGTTACGGGAATGTCTTACGAGCAGTACTTC.